Included here is one TCR beta chain sequence, with context. There are a few counts of this clonotype. What this receptor recognizes is not known. Within one base of it there is no much larger clone, and no base qualities were kept. Libraries were constructed by RT-PCR. These reads were obtained on an Illumina HiSeq 2500. The public reads were reanalyzed by TCRdb: fastp trimming at Q25, MiXCR alignment, in-frame beta chains only. Here each entry gathers all rows of one CDR3 protein and keeps the most common genes and DNA. Across this sample there are more than 500,000 distinct CDR3 sequences, with about 11% seen only once. Approximately 11% of the sample lies in the top ten. This sample was included in a study of response to subunit inactivated influenza vaccine (dated by TCRdb to 2017 to 2018). Study-wide context: Deep quantitative profiling of the T cell receptor repertoire was used in the study to follow responses to a trivalent subunit inactivated influenza vaccine.

Its CDR3 holds 14 amino acids, cysteine through phenylalanine. Kept here is only the CDR3 DNA, which spans 42 bases and is read in frame from base 1. Compared with germline, V lacks 3 bases and J lacks 6 bases; bases without a gene match: 2. The germline V gene (reference sequence) provides CDR1 LGHDT and CDR2 YNNKEL. What the authors observed across the whole study: According to the authors, only a limited number of new T cells may be recruited by each seasonal influenza vaccination.

This sample also appeared in a second study, on T cells expressing NK-cell markers. From the second report: TCR beta cDNA libraries were prepared using 5'RACE template switching, which introduced a universal primer site and unique molecular identifiers. In sorted CD3+CD56+NKG2C+, CD3+CD56+NKG2C- and CD3+CD56-NKG2C+ T-cell subsets from several donors, TCR beta-chain repertoires were profiled. Among the eight sequenced donors, seven were HCMV-seropositive and one was HCMV-seronegative. In several experiments an anti-gammadeltaTCR antibody was added to restrict sorting to alphabetaTCR-expressing T cells. For about 6 donors, the dominant CD3+CD56+NKG2C+ clonotypes were among the top 10 CD8+ clonotypes and accounted for about 1.0-7.5% of CD8+ T cells. Those dominant clonotypes were again the most abundant among CD3+CD56-NKG2C+ cells in several donors, at roughly 28.3-65%. Whether the expanded NKG2C-expressing T cell clones were specific for HCMV antigens was left unclear. Randomly selected healthy volunteers, three men and five women, were used as the eight sequenced donors. A commercial ELISA kit detecting HCMV-specific IgG in serum was used to determine HCMV serostatus. Ficoll density gradient centrifugation was used to isolate peripheral blood mononuclear cells from blood. Bulk peripheral blood T-cell repertoires were additionally sequenced from unsorted PBMC for roughly six donors. Synthesis of cDNA was primed from the TCR beta constant segment and was followed by two consecutive PCR amplification steps. Illumina HiSeq 2000/2500, MiSeq or NextSeq was used to sequence libraries as 2 x 150 bp reads. MIGEC handled demultiplexing of the reads and grouping by UMI, while MiTCR was used to assemble and quantify clonotypes. To remove erroneous sequences, TCR cDNA sequences were retained only when supported by two or more reads. The tcR package was used for downstream repertoire analysis, and clonotypes were matched between fractions using CDR3 nucleotide sequence together with V segment. VDJmatch was used to annotate antigen specificity against VDJdb, with one amino acid substitution in CDR3 permitted.

The sample was PBMCs from blood, taken on the day of vaccination. This receptor was obtained from a man in his fifties or sixties who received an inactivated influenza vaccine. Donor details come from another sample of the same person, matched by shared clones. The rearrangement joined TRBV3-1 to TRBJ2-2; TRBD1 aligns with 9 central bases. The CDR3 protein sequence reads: CASSQGQGPGELFF. The sequenced DNA: TGTGCCAGCAGCCAGGGACAGGGTCCCGGGGAGCTGTTTTTT.